This passage covers 6 T cell receptor beta chains from one sample sequenced in a study of blood T cell repertoires in COVID-19. Sequenced by immunoSEQ multiplex PCR; TCRdb stores in-frame clones only, minus some. The sample has 100,000 to 150,000 clones; about 80% are singletons. Material: peripheral blood. The source is a woman between 45 and 60 years old with acute or convalescent COVID-19.

The chain uses TRBV6-1 and TRBJ2-1; TRBD1 is a possible D gene (5 bases). V lost 2 bases and J 5 bases, leaving 16 bases between the germline ends. This CDR3 contains 16 residues. Per germline, CDR1 MNHNS and CDR2 SASEGT. In nucleotides, the CDR3 is TGTGCCAGCAGTGAACCTCCCAGGGCTGGCAACAATGAGCAGTTCTTC. Translation gives CASSEPPRAGNNEQFF.

J is TRBJ1-4 and V is TRBV7-9; 12 bases match TRBD1. J gave up 5 bases and V 5 bases, and 9 bases lay outside the gene matches. This CDR3 comprises 17 residues. Germline V gene sequence: CDR1 SEHNR, CDR2 FQNEAQ (reference sequence). CDR3 nucleotides: TGTGCCAGCAGCCCTGGGACAGGGGGCCGAGGAAATGAAAAACTGTTTTTT. This codes for CASSPGTGGRGNEKLFF.

The rearrangement joins TRBV7-2 to TRBJ1-5; D unclear. The length of the CDR3 is 15 residues. V was clipped by 0 bases and J by 9 bases, with 15 bases between them. Germline V lookup: CDR1 SGHTA, CDR2 FQGNSA. The CDR3 nucleotides are TGTGCCAGCAGCTTAGCGCAAGGTCCGGGATGGCCCCAGCATTTT. Protein: CASSLAQGPGWPQHF.

CDR3 nucleotide sequence: TGTGCCAGCAGTGGACAGGGGTACACTGAAGCTTTCTTT. It yields the protein CASSGQGYTEAFF. V is TRBV12-3 or TRBV12-4 and J is TRBJ1-1; 9 nucleotides match TRBD1. V lost 5 bases to trimming and J lost 3 bases; unmatched junction nucleotides: 1. This CDR3 comprises 13 residues.

The chain carries TRBV7-8 and TRBJ2-1; D may be TRBD1 (6 bases). V lost 2 bases and J lost 5, with 13 bases in between. There are 15 residues in the CDR3. Germline lookup yields CDR1 SGHVS and CDR2 FQNEAQ. CDR3 in DNA: TGTGCCAGCAGCTTATTCGGGACACTCGACAATGAGCAGTTCTTC. As protein: CASSLFGTLDNEQFF.

The chain is built from TRBV5-5 and TRBJ1-5; possible D gene TRBD1, 6 bases. This CDR3 region has 16 residues. Trimming shortened V by 0 bases and J by 5 bases, and 15 bases separated the two germline ends. In germline, CDR1 is SGHKS, CDR2 YYEKEE (reference sequence). The CDR3 DNA follows: TGTGCCAGCAGCTTGGTTGCTGGACAGTCGGATCAGCCCCAGCATTTT. It specifies CASSLVAGQSDQPQHF.